This T cell receptor (beta chain) was identified in a study of shared clonotypes between healthy human individuals. Produced via immunoSEQ multiplex PCR; TCRdb's table is partial and in-frame only. The table records over a million clones, around 74% of them present only once. The CDR3 has 16 amino acids. Germline assignment: CDR1 SGHTA and CDR2 FQGNSA. V lost 1 base to trimming and J lost 2 bases; unmatched junction nucleotides: 7. V and J are TRBV7-2 and TRBJ2-7; 8 bases are shared with TRBD2. The clonotype comes from a man between 18 and 35 years old in good health. Sequencing was done on a sample of memory CD4+ T cells sorted from blood. Subset described: CD45RA-negative fraction. The CDR3 is CASSLGAGGATYEQYF. For the CDR3, the DNA is TGTGCCAGCAGCTTAGGGGCCGGGGGGGCCACCTACGAGCAGTACTTC.